This TCR beta chain comes out of a study of blood T cell repertoires in COVID-19. Study-level information: In each case, the material was cDNA or gDNA derived from T cells, B-cell-depleted T cells, or PBMCs.

In the authors' workflow: Amplification from reference gene primers served as the basis for estimated nucleated cell counts. The protocol was immunoSEQ multiplex PCR, while the TCRdb copy is restricted to in-frame clones and leaves out a portion. Clone size and V and J calls were adopted from that table, with D and trimming inferred from the DNA. The repertoire holds about 120,000 clones, with about 79% as singletons. CDR3 length equals 12 residues. In germline, CDR1 is SGHKS, CDR2 YYEKEE (reference sequence). Trimming left V 1 base short and J 6 bases short, with 7 bases between. This clonotype was obtained from a woman in her 70s with acute or convalescent COVID-19. The source material was peripheral blood. V is TRBV5-5 and J is TRBJ1-2, with a weak D call TRBD1 (6 bases). Here the CDR3 DNA reads TGTGCCAGCAGCTTGCGGACAGATGGCTACACCTTC. The encoded protein is CASSLRTDGYTF.